The clone carrying this T cell receptor beta chain was observed many times. Its antigen is currently unknown. This entry is derived from a study of breast tumors, draining lymph nodes, adjacent tissues. MiXCR, applied by TCRdb to the multiplex PCR reads, yields one record per CDR3 protein. This table has around 140,000 distinct CDR3 sequences, approximately 32% appearing once. Notes on the study in general: Data only fit, rather than demonstrated, lymph node origin of most tumor T cells. Luminal-like breast cancer showed significantly greater tumor-nontumor repertoire similarity than basal-like breast cancer did. Findings are consistent with lymph node origin and intratumoral expansion of most tumor T cells. Tumors had less TCR diversity than lymph nodes, more than nontumor tissue.

The germline gives CDR1 KGHSH, CDR2 LQKENI. V lost 3 bases, J lost 3 bases, and 13 bases lay in between. CDR3 length equals 15 residues. Samples came from axillary lymph nodes draining the breast cancer. Sequencing was carried out using axillary lymph node tissue. The source is a female donor with breast cancer. Some clones in this sample may be carry-over from other donors' samples. The chain uses TRBV18 and TRBJ2-3; the D call may be TRBD1 or TRBD2 (5 bases each). The CDR3 is CASSPQRGMTDTQYF. DNA for the CDR3: TGTGCCAGCTCACCCCAGAGGGGTATGACAGATACGCAGTATTTT.